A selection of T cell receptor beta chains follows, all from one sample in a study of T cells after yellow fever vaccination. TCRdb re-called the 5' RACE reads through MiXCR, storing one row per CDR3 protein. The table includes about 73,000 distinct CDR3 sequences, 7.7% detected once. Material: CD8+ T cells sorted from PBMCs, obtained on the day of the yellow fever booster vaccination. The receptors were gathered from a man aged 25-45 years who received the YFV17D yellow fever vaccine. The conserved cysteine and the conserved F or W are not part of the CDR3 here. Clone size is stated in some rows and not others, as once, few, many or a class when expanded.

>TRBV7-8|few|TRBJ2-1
ASSSLAASYNEQF
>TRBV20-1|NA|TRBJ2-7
SAKGSGLGGEQY
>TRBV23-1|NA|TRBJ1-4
ASSQSGCTNEKLF
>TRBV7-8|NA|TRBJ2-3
ASIETTGTGGPDTQY
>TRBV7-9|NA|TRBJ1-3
ASSLAGNSGNTIY
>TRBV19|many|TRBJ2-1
ASSIVALAYNEQF
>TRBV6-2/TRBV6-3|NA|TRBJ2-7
ASSPTSRSYEQY
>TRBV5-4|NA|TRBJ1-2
ASSTQTGLLGYT
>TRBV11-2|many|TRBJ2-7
ASSQGLAGIEQY
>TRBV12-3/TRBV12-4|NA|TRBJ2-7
ARSFSDRATYEQY
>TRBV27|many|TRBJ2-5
ASSLAGPQETQY
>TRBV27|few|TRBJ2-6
ASSSGPGSSGANVLT
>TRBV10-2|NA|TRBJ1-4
ATSQVTENEKLF
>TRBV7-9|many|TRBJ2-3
ASSTSDTQY
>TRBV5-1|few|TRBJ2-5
ASSLDSQLAYQETQY
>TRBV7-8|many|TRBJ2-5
ASGEETQY
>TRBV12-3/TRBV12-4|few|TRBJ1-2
ASSLGNEQTGGYT
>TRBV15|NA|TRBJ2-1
ATSTGSSYNEQF
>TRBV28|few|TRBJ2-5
ASSLGTAYQETQY
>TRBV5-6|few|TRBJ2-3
ASSLDSQSPSTDTQY
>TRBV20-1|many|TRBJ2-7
SASGGPYEQY
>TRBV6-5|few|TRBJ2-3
ASSYDLAGGVDTQY
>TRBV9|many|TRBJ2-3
ASSPEGHGTDTQY
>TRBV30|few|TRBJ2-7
AQRKGYEQY
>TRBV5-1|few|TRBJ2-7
ASKGGSYEQY
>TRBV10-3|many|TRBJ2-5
AISEPTSGRAETQY
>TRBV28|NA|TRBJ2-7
ASTLSSYEQY
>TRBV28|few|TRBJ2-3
ASSRGTHPGDTQY
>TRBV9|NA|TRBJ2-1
ASSQREREALYNEQF
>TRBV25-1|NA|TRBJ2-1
ASSELAGVGNEQF
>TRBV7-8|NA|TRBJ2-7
ASSLGSGVEQY